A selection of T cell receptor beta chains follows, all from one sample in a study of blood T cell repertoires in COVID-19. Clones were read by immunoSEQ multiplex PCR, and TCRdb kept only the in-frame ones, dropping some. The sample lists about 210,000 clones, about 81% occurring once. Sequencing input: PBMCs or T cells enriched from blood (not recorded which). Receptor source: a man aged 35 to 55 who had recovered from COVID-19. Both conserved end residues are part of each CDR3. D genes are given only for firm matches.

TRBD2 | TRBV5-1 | CASSFSASGTYEQYF
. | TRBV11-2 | CASSLRRNTEAFF
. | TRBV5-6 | CAFTRGNTEAFF
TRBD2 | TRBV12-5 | CASGSGTSSYTDTQYF
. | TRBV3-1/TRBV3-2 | CASSRGQLNNYGYTF
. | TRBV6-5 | CASNPVGTSNYGYTF
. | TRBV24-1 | CATSDTTGPYGYTF
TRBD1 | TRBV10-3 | CAIAKGGQGGYTF
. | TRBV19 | CASRAVRANTEAFF
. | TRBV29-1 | CSVGSVIETQYF
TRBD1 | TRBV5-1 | CASSSGTANTGELFF
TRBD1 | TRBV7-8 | CASSFPTGGGIGELFF
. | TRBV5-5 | CASSRLSQSAYEQYF
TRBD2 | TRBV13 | CASSSGLAGGPMGTDTQYF
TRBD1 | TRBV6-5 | CASSFLGQGDGYTF
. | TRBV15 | CATSSRIGQGASGGYTF
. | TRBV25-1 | CASSEDRPLSGSPLHF
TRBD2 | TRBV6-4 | CATAGTSKDEQFF
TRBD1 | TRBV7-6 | CASSPTGGGYTF
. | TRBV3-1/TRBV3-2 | CASSPMMGDEAFF
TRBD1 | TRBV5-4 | CASSPGTGVKYGYTF
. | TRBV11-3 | CASSSPQGQETQYF
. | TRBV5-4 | CASSLELLANGYTF
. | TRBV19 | CASSIKGGSNQPQHF
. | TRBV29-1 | CSEPPGDPDLPYEQYF
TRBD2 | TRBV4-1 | CASSQGLWREGTGEQYF
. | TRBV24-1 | CATSDPLTGQNTGELFF
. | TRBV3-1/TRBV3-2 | CASSRVQAHTQYF
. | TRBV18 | CASSPGANYGYTF
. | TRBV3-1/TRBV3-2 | CASDTGRGTDTQYF
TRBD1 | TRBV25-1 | CASSPLEGQNNEKLFF
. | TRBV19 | CASSILWRNGYTF
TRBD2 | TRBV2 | CASSGGGTSGSYTQYF
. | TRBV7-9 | CASSLGRGGLGTDTQYF
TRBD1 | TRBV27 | CASSFGTGVHKGLFF
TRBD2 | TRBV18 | CASSTGLADWKQYF
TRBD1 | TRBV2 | CASSRTGGSYEQYF
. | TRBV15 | CATSPPEARGNTIYF
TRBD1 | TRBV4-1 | CASSQGSRGQGGYTF
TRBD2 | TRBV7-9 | CASRTTSGAGTQYF
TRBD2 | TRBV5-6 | CASSPGLAGGTGELFF
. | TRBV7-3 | CASSFLQALNYGYTF
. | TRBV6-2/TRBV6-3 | CASSYTNPLLYNEQFF
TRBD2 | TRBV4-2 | CASRSGGTTRTDTQYF
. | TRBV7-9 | CASSALTLRTDTQYF
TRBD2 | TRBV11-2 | CASSLVRGANIQYF
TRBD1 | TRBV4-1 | CASSQTGDYGYTF
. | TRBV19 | CASSIPPTPRGNQPQHF
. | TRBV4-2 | CASSQDDTLESPLHF